The clone carrying this T cell receptor (beta chain) was picked up a small number of times. The antigen remains unidentified. The data derive from a study of cytomegalovirus exposure and HLA in healthy donors. The study, taken as a whole, reports: Most TCR sequences proved rare, with some public TCRs found in many donors. The study labeled 150 to 200 TCR beta chains cytomegalovirus-associated. In an earlier analysis, about 87% or about 30%: the productive usage of most TCR beta V segments.

V was pared by 0 bases and J by 8 bases, with 17 bases of the junction left unmatched. The CDR3 length is 19 residues. CDR1 and CDR2 from the germline V gene are SGHRS and YFSETQ. With 60 Vbeta and 13 Jbeta primers, the PCR was carried out. Repertoires were generated with immunoSEQ multiplex PCR, while TCRdb's copy carries only in-frame clones and drops some. The repertoire holds under 200,000 clones, with 75% to 90% as singletons. The gene calls are TRBV5-1 and TRBJ1-2, with 12 positions matching TRBD1. The sequence was obtained from a woman aged 18-29 years in good health and CMV-seronegative. Input material: PBMCs. The CDR3 sequence: CASSLGPGVAGQGASGYTF. The CDR3 DNA reads as TGCGCCAGCAGCTTGGGCCCTGGGGTTGCGGGACAGGGGGCGTCCGGCTACACCTTC.